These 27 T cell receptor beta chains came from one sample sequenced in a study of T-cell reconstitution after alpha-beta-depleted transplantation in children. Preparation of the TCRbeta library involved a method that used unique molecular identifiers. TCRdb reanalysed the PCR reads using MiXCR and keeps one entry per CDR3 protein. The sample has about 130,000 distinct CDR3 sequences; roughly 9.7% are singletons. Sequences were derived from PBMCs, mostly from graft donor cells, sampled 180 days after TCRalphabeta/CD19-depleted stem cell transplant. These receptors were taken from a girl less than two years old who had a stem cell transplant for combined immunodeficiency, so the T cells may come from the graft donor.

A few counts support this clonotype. CDR3 amino acids: CSARVLAATDTQYF. CDR3 coding DNA: TGCAGTGCTAGAGTACTAGCGGCAACAGATACGCAGTATTTT. The chain employs TRBV20-1 and TRBJ2-3; TRBD2 agrees at 8 bases. The germline gives CDR1 DFQATT, CDR2 SNEGSKA (reference sequence). This CDR3 has 14 residues. V was clipped by 1 base and J by 3 bases; unmatched bases: 3.

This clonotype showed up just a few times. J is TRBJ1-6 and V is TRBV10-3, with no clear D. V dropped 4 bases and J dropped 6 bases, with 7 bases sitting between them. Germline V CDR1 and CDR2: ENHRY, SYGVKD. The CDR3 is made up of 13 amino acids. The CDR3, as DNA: TGTGCCATCAGTGGGGCCGTTAATTCACCCCTCCACTTT. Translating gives CAISGAVNSPLHF.

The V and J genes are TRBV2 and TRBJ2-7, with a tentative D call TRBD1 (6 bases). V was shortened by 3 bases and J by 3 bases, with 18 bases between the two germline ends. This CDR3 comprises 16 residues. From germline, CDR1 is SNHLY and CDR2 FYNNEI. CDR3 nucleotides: TGTGCCAGCAGTGATCTCTCCAGGGGAAATGTCTACGAGCAGTACTTC. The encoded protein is CASSDLSRGNVYEQYF.

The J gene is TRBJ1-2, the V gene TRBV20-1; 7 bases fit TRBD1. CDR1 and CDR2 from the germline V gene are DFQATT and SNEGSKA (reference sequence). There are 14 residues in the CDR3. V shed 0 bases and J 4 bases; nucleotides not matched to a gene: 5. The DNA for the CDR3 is TGCAGTGCTAGAGAACCCACAGGGGCCTATGGCTACACCTTC. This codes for CSAREPTGAYGYTF.

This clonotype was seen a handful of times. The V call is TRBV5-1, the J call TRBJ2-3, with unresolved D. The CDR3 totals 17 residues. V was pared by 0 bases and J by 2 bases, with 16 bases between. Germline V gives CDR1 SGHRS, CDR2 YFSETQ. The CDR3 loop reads CASSLGQTVESTDTQYF. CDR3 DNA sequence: TGCGCCAGCAGCTTGGGTCAAACAGTGGAATCCACAGATACGCAGTATTTT. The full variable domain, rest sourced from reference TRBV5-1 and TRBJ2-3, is KAGVTQTPRYLIKTRGQQVTLSCSPISGHRSVSWYQQTPGQGLQFLFEYFSETQRNKGNFPGRFSGRQFSNSRSEMNVSTLELGDSALYLCASSLGQTVESTDTQYFGPGTRLTVL.

In nucleotides, the CDR3 is TGCAGCGTTGAAGACGGGGTACGGGGCTATGGCTACACCTTC. Translated, it gives CSVEDGVRGYGYTF. This chain uses TRBV29-1 with TRBJ1-2; no clear D gene. CDR1 and CDR2 from the germline V gene are SQVTM and ANQGSEA. The CDR3 has 14 residues. V was pared by 0 bases and J by 4 bases, with 12 bases between.

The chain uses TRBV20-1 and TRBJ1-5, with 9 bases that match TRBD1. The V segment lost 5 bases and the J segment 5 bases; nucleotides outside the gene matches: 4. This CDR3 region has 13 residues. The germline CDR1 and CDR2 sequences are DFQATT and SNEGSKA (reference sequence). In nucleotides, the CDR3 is TGCAGTGCTCACAGGGGGCAGGATCAGCCCCAGCATTTT. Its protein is CSAHRGQDQPQHF.

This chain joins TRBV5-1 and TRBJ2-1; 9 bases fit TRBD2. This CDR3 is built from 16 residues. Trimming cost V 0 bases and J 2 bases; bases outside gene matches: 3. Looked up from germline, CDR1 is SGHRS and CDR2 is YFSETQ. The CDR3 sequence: CASSLELAGAYNEQFF. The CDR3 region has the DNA TGCGCCAGCAGCTTGGAACTAGCGGGCGCCTACAATGAGCAGTTCTTC.

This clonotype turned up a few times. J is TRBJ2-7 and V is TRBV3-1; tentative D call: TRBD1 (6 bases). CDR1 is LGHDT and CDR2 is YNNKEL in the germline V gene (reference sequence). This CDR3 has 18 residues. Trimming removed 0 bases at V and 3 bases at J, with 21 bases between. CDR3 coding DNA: TGTGCCAGCAGCCAAGATCGAATATGGGGGCCCAGCTTCTACGAGCAGTACTTC. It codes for CASSQDRIWGPSFYEQYF.

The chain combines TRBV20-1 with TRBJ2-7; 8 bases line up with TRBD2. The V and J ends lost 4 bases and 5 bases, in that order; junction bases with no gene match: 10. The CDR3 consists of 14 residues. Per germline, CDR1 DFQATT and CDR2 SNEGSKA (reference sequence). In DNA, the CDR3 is TGCAGTGCTACGACCCGGGGGGGCCGCAACGAGCAGTACTTC. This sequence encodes CSATTRGGRNEQYF.

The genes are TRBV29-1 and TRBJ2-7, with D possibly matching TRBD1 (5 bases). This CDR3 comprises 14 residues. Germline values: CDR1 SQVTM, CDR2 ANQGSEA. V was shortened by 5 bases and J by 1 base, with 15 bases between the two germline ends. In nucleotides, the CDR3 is TGCAGCGTTTGCGACCCAGGGAAATCCTACGAGCAGTACTTC. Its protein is CSVCDPGKSYEQYF.

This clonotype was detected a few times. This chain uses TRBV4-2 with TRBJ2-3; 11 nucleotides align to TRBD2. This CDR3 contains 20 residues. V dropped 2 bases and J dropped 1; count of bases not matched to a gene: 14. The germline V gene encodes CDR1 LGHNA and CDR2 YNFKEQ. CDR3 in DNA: TGTGCCAGCAGCCAATATACTAGCGGGGGAGTCCCGCTCCGCACAGATACGCAGTATTTT. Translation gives CASSQYTSGGVPLRTDTQYF.

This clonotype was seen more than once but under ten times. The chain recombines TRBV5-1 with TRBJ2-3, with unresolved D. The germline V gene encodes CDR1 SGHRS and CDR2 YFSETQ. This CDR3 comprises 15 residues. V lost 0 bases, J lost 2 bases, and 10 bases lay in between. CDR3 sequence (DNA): TGCGCCAGCAGCTTGGCTACACTCTACACAGATACGCAGTATTTT. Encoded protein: CASSLATLYTDTQYF.

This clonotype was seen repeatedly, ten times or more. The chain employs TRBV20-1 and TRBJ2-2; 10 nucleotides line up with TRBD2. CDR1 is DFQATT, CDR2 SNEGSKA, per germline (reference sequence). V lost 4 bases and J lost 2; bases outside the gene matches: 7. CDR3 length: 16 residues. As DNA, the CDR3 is TGCAGTGCTAACGCCGGACTAGCGGAAAACACCGGGGAGCTGTTTTTT. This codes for CSANAGLAENTGELFF.

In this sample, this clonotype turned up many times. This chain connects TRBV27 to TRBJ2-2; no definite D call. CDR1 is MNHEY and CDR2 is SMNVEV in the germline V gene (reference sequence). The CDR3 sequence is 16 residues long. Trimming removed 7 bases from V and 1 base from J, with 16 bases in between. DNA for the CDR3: TGTGCCAGCACCCCTCTCGAGCGCGGGAACACCGGGGAGCTGTTTTTT. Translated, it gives CASTPLERGNTGELFF.

As DNA, the CDR3 is TGTGCCAGCAGTTCCTCCAGGGCGGCGGGTCAGCCCCAGCATTTT. This gives the protein CASSSSRAAGQPQHF. V and J are TRBV28 and TRBJ1-5, with D possibly matching TRBD1 (5 bases). V lost 4 bases, J lost 6 bases, and 16 bases lay in between. Germline assignment: CDR1 MDHEN and CDR2 SYDVKM. The CDR3 covers 15 residues.

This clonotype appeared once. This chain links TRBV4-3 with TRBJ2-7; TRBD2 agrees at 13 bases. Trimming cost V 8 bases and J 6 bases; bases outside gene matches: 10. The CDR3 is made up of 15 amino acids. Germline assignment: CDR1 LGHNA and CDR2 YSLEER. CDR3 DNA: TGCGCCAGCGCGGTGGGACTAGCGGGAATAGGCGAGCAGTACTTC. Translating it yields CASAVGLAGIGEQYF.

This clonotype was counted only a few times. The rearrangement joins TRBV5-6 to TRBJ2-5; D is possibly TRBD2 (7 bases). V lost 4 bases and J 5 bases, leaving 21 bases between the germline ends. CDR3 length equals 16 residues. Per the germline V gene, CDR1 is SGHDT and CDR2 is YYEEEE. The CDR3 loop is CASSPHSGTRRETQYF. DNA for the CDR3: TGTGCCAGCAGCCCCCACAGCGGGACACGGAGGGAGACCCAGTACTTC.

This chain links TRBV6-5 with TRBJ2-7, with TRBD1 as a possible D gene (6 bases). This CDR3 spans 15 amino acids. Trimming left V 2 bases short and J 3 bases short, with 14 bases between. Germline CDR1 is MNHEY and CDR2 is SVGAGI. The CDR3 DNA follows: TGTGCCAGCAGTTACAAGCCAGGGGAAAACTACGAGCAGTACTTC. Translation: CASSYKPGENYEQYF.

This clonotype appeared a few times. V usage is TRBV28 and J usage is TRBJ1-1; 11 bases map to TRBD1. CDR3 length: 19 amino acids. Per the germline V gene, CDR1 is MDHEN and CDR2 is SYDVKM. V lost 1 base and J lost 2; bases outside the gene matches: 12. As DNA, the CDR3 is TGTGCCAGCAGTTTATTTATGCCGGGACAGGGGGGGATAAACACTGAAGCTTTCTTT. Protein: CASSLFMPGQGGINTEAFF.

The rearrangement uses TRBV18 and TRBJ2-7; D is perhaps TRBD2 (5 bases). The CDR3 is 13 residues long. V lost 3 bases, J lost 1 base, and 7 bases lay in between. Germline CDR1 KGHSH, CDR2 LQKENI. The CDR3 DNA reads TGTGCCAGCTCACCTGAGGGTTCCTACGAGCAGTACTTC. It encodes CASSPEGSYEQYF. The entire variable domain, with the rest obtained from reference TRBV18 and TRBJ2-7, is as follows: NAGVMQNPRHLVRRRGQEARLRCSPMKGHSHVYWYRQLPEEGLKFMVYLQKENIIDESGMPKERFSAEFPKEGPSILRIQQVVRGDSAAYFCASSPEGSYEQYFGPGTRLTVT.

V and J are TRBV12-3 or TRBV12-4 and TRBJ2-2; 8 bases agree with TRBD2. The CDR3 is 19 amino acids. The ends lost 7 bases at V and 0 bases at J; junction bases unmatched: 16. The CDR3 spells CASNWRSGGPKSNTGELFF. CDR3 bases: TGTGCCAGCAACTGGAGGTCGGGGGGGCCGAAATCGAACACCGGGGAGCTGTTTTTT.

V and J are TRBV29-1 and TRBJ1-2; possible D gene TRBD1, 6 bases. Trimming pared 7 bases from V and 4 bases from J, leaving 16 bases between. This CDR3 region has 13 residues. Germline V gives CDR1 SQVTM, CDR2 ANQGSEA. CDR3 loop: CSASVGGLYGYTF. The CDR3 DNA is TGCAGCGCCTCGGTTGGGGGGCTCTATGGCTACACCTTC.

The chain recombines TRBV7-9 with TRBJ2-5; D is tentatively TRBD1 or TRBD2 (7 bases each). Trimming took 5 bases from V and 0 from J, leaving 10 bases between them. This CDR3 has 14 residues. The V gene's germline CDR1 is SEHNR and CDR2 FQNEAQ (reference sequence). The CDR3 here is CASSQGGNQETQYF. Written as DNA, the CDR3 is TGTGCCAGCAGCCAGGGGGGGAACCAAGAGACCCAGTACTTC.

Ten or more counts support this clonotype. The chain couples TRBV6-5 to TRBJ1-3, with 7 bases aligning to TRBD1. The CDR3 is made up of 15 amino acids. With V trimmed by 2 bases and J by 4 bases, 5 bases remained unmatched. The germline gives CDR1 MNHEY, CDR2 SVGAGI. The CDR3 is CASSYGQEGGNTIYF. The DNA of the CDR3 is TGTGCCAGCAGTTACGGACAGGAGGGAGGAAACACCATATATTTT.

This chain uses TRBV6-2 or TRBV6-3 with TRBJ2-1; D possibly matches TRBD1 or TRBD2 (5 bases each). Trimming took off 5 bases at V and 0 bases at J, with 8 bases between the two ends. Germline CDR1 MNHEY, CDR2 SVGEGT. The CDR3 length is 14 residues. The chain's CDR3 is CASSKGSSYNEQFF. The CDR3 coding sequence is TGTGCCAGCAGTAAGGGGAGCTCCTACAATGAGCAGTTCTTC.

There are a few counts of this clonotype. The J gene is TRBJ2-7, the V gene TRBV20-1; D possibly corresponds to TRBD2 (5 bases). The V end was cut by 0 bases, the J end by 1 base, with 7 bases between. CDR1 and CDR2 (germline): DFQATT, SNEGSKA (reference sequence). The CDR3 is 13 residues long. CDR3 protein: CSAREPGSYEQYF. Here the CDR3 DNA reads TGCAGTGCTAGAGAACCGGGGTCCTACGAGCAGTACTTC.